The 27 T cell receptor beta chains below all came from one sample that was sequenced in a study of blood T cell repertoires in COVID-19. Assay used: immunoSEQ multiplex PCR; TCRdb lists only in-frame clones, some missing. The sample has 310,000 or so clones, about 89% seen once. What was sequenced was peripheral blood. Source of these receptors: a woman in her twenties or thirties with COVID-19, enrolled during active disease.

V usage is TRBV10-3 and J usage is TRBJ2-1; 9 positions match TRBD2. V was pared by 7 bases and J by 4 bases, with 5 bases of the junction left unmatched. Germline assignment: CDR1 ENHRY and CDR2 SYGVKD. CDR3 length: 14 residues. The DNA for the CDR3 is TGTGCCATCAAGACTAGCGGAACATACAATGAGCAGTTCTTC. The encoded protein is CAIKTSGTYNEQFF.

The V call is TRBV24-1, the J call TRBJ2-1; D is unresolved. The CDR3 loop spans 13 amino acids. The V end lost 5 bases, the J end lost 3 bases, and 7 bases lay between the germline ends. CDR1 and CDR2 (germline): KGHDR, SFDVKD. The CDR3 region is CATSGKHYNEQFF. The CDR3 DNA sequence: TGTGCCACCAGTGGTAAGCACTACAATGAGCAGTTCTTC.

Written as DNA, the CDR3 is TGTGCCAGCAGCTCCGCCGGGACAGCAAATAATTCACCCCTCCACTTT. Its translation: CASSSAGTANNSPLHF. This chain uses TRBV7-9 with TRBJ1-6, with TRBD1 identical over 7 bases. The J segment lost 5 bases and the V segment lost 4 bases, leaving 8 bases of the junction unmatched. The CDR3 is 16 amino acids. The germline V gene encodes CDR1 SEHNR and CDR2 FQNEAQ (reference sequence). Variable domain in full (rest from reference TRBV7-9 and TRBJ1-6): DTGVSQNPRHKITKRGQNVTFRCDPISEHNRLYWYRQTLGQGPEFLTYFQNEAQLEKSRLLSDRFSAERPKGSFSTLEIQRTEQGDSAMYLCASSSAGTANNSPLHFGNGTRLTVT.

This clone was counted a single time. V usage is TRBV9 and J usage is TRBJ2-3; 8 positions agree with TRBD2. Unmatched junction bases numbered 6, after V lost 4 bases and J lost 5 bases. Per the germline V gene, CDR1 is SGDLS and CDR2 is YYNGEE. The CDR3 spans 14 residues. The CDR3 coding sequence is TGTGCCAGCAGCATCGGGACTAGGAGAGATACGCAGTATTTT. This sequence encodes CASSIGTRRDTQYF.

This clone was seen once. Different DNA sequences within this sample yield the same CDR3. The V gene is TRBV30, the J gene TRBJ1-2; possible D gene TRBD1, 5 bases. V lost 0 bases and J 2 bases, leaving 10 bases between the germline ends. Germline assignment: CDR1 GTSNPN and CDR2 SVGIG (reference sequence). The CDR3 runs 14 residues. The CDR3 loop is CAWSVFRTNYGYTF. The CDR3 coding sequence is TGTGCCTGGAGTGTATTCAGGACAAACTATGGCTACACCTTC. Using reference TRBV30 and TRBJ1-2 for the parts outside the CDR3, the full variable domain is SQTIHQWPATLVQPVGSPLSLECTVEGTSNPNLYWYRQAAGRGLQLLFYSVGIGQISSEVPQNLSASRPQDRQFILSSKKLLLSDSGFYLCAWSVFRTNYGYTFGSGTRLTVV.

The V call is TRBV14, the J call TRBJ1-1; 7 bases are a match to TRBD1. CDR3 length equals 14 residues. The V segment lost 0 bases and the J segment 6 bases; nucleotides outside the gene matches: 4. Germline CDR1 reads SGHDN; CDR2 reads FVKESK. The CDR3 DNA is TGTGCCAGCAGCCAAGATCAGGGGGAAGCTGAAGCTTTCTTT. This encodes CASSQDQGEAEAFF.

This chain links TRBV7-9 with TRBJ2-2, with TRBD2 identical over 9 bases. The V and J ends lost 3 bases and 6 bases, in that order; junction bases with no gene match: 2. This CDR3 spans 14 amino acids. CDR1 and CDR2 from the germline V gene are SEHNR and FQNEAQ (reference sequence). CDR3 residues: CASSFLAGAGELFF. DNA of the CDR3: TGTGCCAGCAGCTTTTTAGCGGGAGCCGGGGAGCTGTTTTTT.

The chain employs TRBV24-1 and TRBJ2-1; 7 bases match TRBD2. Germline V gives CDR1 KGHDR, CDR2 SFDVKD. This CDR3 contains 15 residues. Germline trimming cut 0 bases from V and 7 bases from J; bases unmatched to any gene: 5. CDR3 amino acids: CATSDLPGRRNEQFF. As DNA, the CDR3 is TGTGCCACCAGTGATTTGCCCGGGAGGAGGAATGAGCAGTTCTTC.

V is TRBV5-1 and J is TRBJ2-1; a weak D match, TRBD1 (6 bases). Trimming took 9 bases from V and 2 from J, leaving 12 bases between them. CDR3 length: 13 residues. CDR1 is SGHRS, CDR2 YFSETQ, per germline. In nucleotides, the CDR3 is TGCGCCACCGCACAGGGCACCTACAATGAGCAGTTCTTC. It translates to CATAQGTYNEQFF.

The chain combines TRBV28 with TRBJ2-4; 16 nucleotides match TRBD2. Trimming removed 5 bases from V and 1 base from J; junction bases left unmatched: 8. The CDR3 extends over 19 amino acids. Germline V gene data show CDR1 as MDHEN and CDR2 as SYDVKM. In nucleotides, the CDR3 is TGTGCCAGCAGTGACCCGGGACTAGCGGGAGGGCCGGCCAAAAACATTCAGTACTTC. Amino acids: CASSDPGLAGGPAKNIQYF. Full variable domain (outside the CDR3, taken from reference TRBV28 and TRBJ2-4): DVKVTQSSRYLVKRTGEKVFLECVQDMDHENMFWYRQDPGLGLRLIYFSYDVKMKEKGDIPEGYSVSREKKERFSLILESASTNQTSMYLCASSDPGLAGGPAKNIQYFGAGTRLSVL.

This sequence joins TRBV29-1 and TRBJ2-1; D might be TRBD1 (5 bases). Trimming removed 3 bases from V and 3 bases from J, with 9 bases in between. The CDR3 is 13 residues long. Germline V gene sequence: CDR1 SQVTM, CDR2 ANQGSEA. CDR3 sequence reads: CSVEFDSYNEQFF. As DNA, the CDR3 is TGCAGCGTTGAGTTTGACAGCTACAATGAGCAGTTCTTC.

This clone was found once. The chain couples TRBV19 to TRBJ1-1; TRBD1 agrees at 7 bases. Germline loops: CDR1 LNHDA, CDR2 SQIVND (reference sequence). The CDR3 totals 14 residues. The V segment lost 4 bases and the J segment 2 bases; nucleotides outside the gene matches: 4. DNA for the CDR3: TGTGCCAGTAGTACCGAGGGGGCCAACACTGAAGCTTTCTTT. Its translation: CASSTEGANTEAFF.

The chain has TRBV11-2 and TRBJ2-7; D remains ambiguous. V was clipped by 1 base and J by 6 bases, with 10 bases between them. Per the germline V gene, CDR1 is SGHAT and CDR2 is FQNNGV. The CDR3 contains 13 residues. In DNA, the CDR3 is TGTGCCAGCAGCTTAGGAACTGGTAGCGAGCAGTACTTC. Protein: CASSLGTGSEQYF.

This chain uses TRBV7-9 with TRBJ1-5; 10 positions match TRBD1. The germline V gene has CDR1 SEHNR and CDR2 FQNEAQ (reference sequence). The ends lost 1 base at V and 4 bases at J; junction bases unmatched: 7. CDR3 length: 17 amino acids. The CDR3 sequence is CASSLVLGQGNNQPQHF. The CDR3 coding sequence is TGTGCCAGCAGCTTAGTTCTGGGACAGGGGAATAATCAGCCCCAGCATTTT. The variable domain in full, with the rest retrieved from reference TRBV7-9 and TRBJ1-5, is DTGVSQNPRHKITKRGQNVTFRCDPISEHNRLYWYRQTLGQGPEFLTYFQNEAQLEKSRLLSDRFSAERPKGSFSTLEIQRTEQGDSAMYLCASSLVLGQGNNQPQHFGDGTRLSIL.

The chain has TRBV5-6 and TRBJ1-1; the match to TRBD1 covers 7 bases. CDR3 length: 12 amino acids. The germline V gene has CDR1 SGHDT and CDR2 YYEEEE. Trimming at V came to 3 bases and at J to 6 bases, leaving 2 bases not matched to a gene. This CDR3 is CASSWGTAEAFF. The CDR3 DNA sequence: TGTGCCAGCAGCTGGGGGACAGCTGAAGCTTTCTTT.

J is TRBJ1-2 and V is TRBV27, with TRBD1 matching over 10 bases. Germline CDR1 and CDR2: MNHEY and SMNVEV (reference sequence). The CDR3 sequence is 14 residues long. The V segment lost 6 bases and the J segment 6 bases; nucleotides outside the gene matches: 7. The chain's CDR3 is CASREGTGADGYTF. CDR3 nucleotide sequence: TGTGCCAGCAGAGAGGGGACAGGGGCCGATGGCTACACCTTC.

The chain couples TRBV10-3 to TRBJ2-3; TRBD2 matches 8 bases. Germline V gene lookup returns CDR1 ENHRY and CDR2 SYGVKD. This CDR3 has 13 amino acids. V shed 8 bases, J shed 4 bases, and the junction held 5 bases outside the gene matches. The CDR3 reads CAIYREGADTQYF. The CDR3 nucleotides are TGTGCCATCTACCGGGAGGGCGCAGATACGCAGTATTTT.

This chain joins TRBV28 and TRBJ2-1; 9 nucleotides align to TRBD2. The J segment lost 4 bases and the V segment lost 7 bases, leaving 8 bases of the junction unmatched. The CDR3 sequence is 15 residues long. Germline assignment: CDR1 MDHEN and CDR2 SYDVKM. CDR3 region: CASNPGTSQYNEQFF. CDR3 coding DNA: TGTGCCAGCAATCCCGGGACTAGCCAATACAATGAGCAGTTCTTC.

V usage is TRBV5-1 and J usage is TRBJ1-1; 8 bases map to TRBD1. After removal of 3 bases from V and 0 bases from J, the junction contained 10 bases not matched to a gene. The CDR3 is 17 amino acids. The germline V gene has CDR1 SGHRS and CDR2 YFSETQ. The CDR3 coding sequence is TGCGCCAGCAGCTCAAGGACAGGGCGTACAATGAACACTGAAGCTTTCTTT. It yields the protein CASSSRTGRTMNTEAFF. Looking up the rest from reference TRBV5-1 and TRBJ1-1 gives the full variable domain: KAGVTQTPRYLIKTRGQQVTLSCSPISGHRSVSWYQQTPGQGLQFLFEYFSETQRNKGNFPGRFSGRQFSNSRSEMNVSTLELGDSALYLCASSSRTGRTMNTEAFFGQGTRLTVV.

This chain joins TRBV7-6 and TRBJ1-1; 9 bases fit TRBD1. Germline V CDR1 and CDR2: SGHVS, FNYEAQ. Germline trimming cut 5 bases from V and 4 bases from J; bases unmatched to any gene: 17. The CDR3 has 18 residues. The CDR3 region is CASSDTSGQGSLGTEAFF. The CDR3, as DNA: TGTGCCAGCAGCGACACCTCCGGACAGGGGAGTTTGGGCACTGAAGCTTTCTTT.

The V call is TRBV2, the J call TRBJ2-7; TRBD2 matches 7 bases. This CDR3 has 16 amino acids. V was pared by 3 bases and J by 1 base, with 9 bases of the junction left unmatched. Germline V gene data show CDR1 as SNHLY and CDR2 as FYNNEI. CDR3 in amino acids: CASSDWAASGSYEQYF. CDR3 DNA sequence: TGTGCCAGCAGTGACTGGGCCGCTAGCGGATCCTACGAGCAGTACTTC. Full variable domain (missing parts from reference TRBV2 and TRBJ2-7): EPEVTQTPSHQVTQMGQEVILRCVPISNHLYFYWYRQILGQKVEFLVSFYNNEISEKSEIFDDQFSVERPDGSNFTLKIRSTKLEDSAMYFCASSDWAASGSYEQYFGPGTRLTVT.

The chain joins TRBV30 to TRBJ1-3; no definite D call. Trimming removed 5 bases from V and 0 bases from J, with 11 bases in between. Germline V gene data show CDR1 as GTSNPN and CDR2 as SVGIG (reference sequence). The CDR3 runs 14 residues. The CDR3 spells CAWGLLSSGNTIYF. The CDR3 DNA follows: TGTGCCTGGGGTCTTTTGAGCTCTGGAAACACCATATATTTT.

The chain is built from TRBV19 and TRBJ1-2; D perhaps matches TRBD1 (5 bases). Germline CDR1 is LNHDA and CDR2 is SQIVND (reference sequence). The ends were cut back, 5 bases at V and 4 bases at J, with 14 bases in the middle. The CDR3 extends over 14 amino acids. The CDR3 nucleotides are TGTGCCAGTAGTCCGCAGGGCACTATCTATGGCTACACCTTC. Translated, it gives CASSPQGTIYGYTF.

This rearrangement joins TRBV5-4 to TRBJ2-2; 12 bases map to TRBD2. The CDR3 is 15 residues long. Trimming removed 3 bases from V and 5 bases from J; junction bases left unmatched: 2. CDR1 is SGHNT, CDR2 YYREEE, per germline (reference sequence). The CDR3 here is CASSWGTSGTGELFF. CDR3 DNA sequence: TGTGCCAGCAGCTGGGGGACTAGCGGGACCGGGGAGCTGTTTTTT.

The chain has TRBV12-3 or TRBV12-4 and TRBJ1-1; D is unresolved. V dropped 5 bases and J dropped 2 bases, with 3 bases sitting between them. The CDR3 has 11 residues. The CDR3 here is CASSQNTEAFF. The CDR3, as DNA: TGTGCCAGCAGTCAAAACACTGAAGCTTTCTTT.

V usage is TRBV28 and J usage is TRBJ1-2; 12 nucleotides align to TRBD1. CDR3 length: 14 amino acids. V lost 8 bases to trimming and J lost 7 bases; unmatched junction nucleotides: 8. Looked up from germline, CDR1 is MDHEN and CDR2 is SYDVKM. The CDR3 nucleotides are TGTGCCAGCCGCCGGGACAGGGGGCTCTCTGGCTACACCTTC. Translation: CASRRDRGLSGYTF.

The chain has TRBV14 and TRBJ2-2, with D unclear. The length of the CDR3 is 14 residues. V was cut by 4 bases and J by 1 base, with 7 bases left in between. Germline lookup yields CDR1 SGHDN and CDR2 FVKESK. CDR3 loop: CASSRSRNTGELFF. DNA of the CDR3: TGTGCCAGCAGCCGTTCGCGGAACACCGGGGAGCTGTTTTTT.